This T cell receptor beta chain was recovered during a study of control samples from healthy donors and cancer patients (TCRdb year 2020). Receptor libraries were prepared by the immunoSEQ multiplex PCR assay. In TCRdb, the immuneACCESS table is reduced to in-frame sequences with V and J assigned. These tables do not hold every clone; where another copy was compared, an unresolved V gene accounts for under half, and the others remain unexplained. Counted in this sample were approximately 170,000 clones; about 90% of them appeared once. 0.68% of the sample rests with the top ten. Notes on this clone: What this receptor recognizes is not known. The sample holds no much larger clone one base away, and base qualities are not on file.

This receptor was taken from a woman aged 30 to 39 in good health. Sequencing was performed on blood.

The CDR3 amino acid sequence is: CASSPVASGTWEETQYF. The DNA sequence is TGTGCCAGCTCACCGGTGGCTAGCGGGACTTGGGAAGAGACCCAGTACTTC. Rearrangement joined TRBV18 to TRBJ2-5; TRBD2 fits 9 bases in the junction. Germline trimming: 3 bases from V, 3 bases from J; junction bases outside gene matches: 11. The CDR3 contains 17 residues, cysteine and phenylalanine counted. CDR3 DNA only is kept here, 51 bases in frame from base 1. CDR1 KGHSH and CDR2 LQKENI were looked up in the germline V gene.